These T cell receptor beta chains were read from a single sample in a study of shared clonotypes between healthy human individuals. The protocol was immunoSEQ multiplex PCR, while the TCRdb copy is restricted to in-frame clones and leaves out a portion. The table records a few million clones, around 95% of them present only once. Source material: naive CD4+ T cells sorted from blood. The receptors originated from a man younger than 30 in good health. Both conserved end residues are part of each CDR3. The order of the fields is J gene, clone size, D gene, V gene, CDR3 protein, CDR3 DNA. A D gene is named only where the DNA matches it firmly. Expanded clones are given a class, and other clones once, few, many or no size at all.

j_call: TRBJ2-5
clone_size: -
d_call: TRBD2
v_call: TRBV5-1
cdr3_aa: CASSIAGTSGRAGETQYF
cdr3_nt: TGCGCCAGCAGCATCGCCGGGACTAGCGGGAGGGCCGGAGAGACCCAGTACTTC

j_call: TRBJ2-1
clone_size: -
d_call: -
v_call: TRBV27
cdr3_aa: CASSFPTFRRVLTINEQFF
cdr3_nt: TGTGCCAGCAGTTTCCCTACCTTTAGACGGGTACTTACAATCAATGAGCAGTTCTTC

j_call: TRBJ2-1
clone_size: -
d_call: TRBD2
v_call: TRBV5-1
cdr3_aa: CASSPRLAGSNEQFF
cdr3_nt: TGCGCCAGCAGCCCAAGACTAGCGGGATCCAATGAGCAGTTCTTC

j_call: TRBJ1-1
clone_size: once
d_call: -
v_call: TRBV6-5
cdr3_aa: CASSYSVKRTEAFF
cdr3_nt: TGTGCCAGCAGTTACTCGGTAAAGAGAACTGAAGCTTTCTTT

j_call: TRBJ1-2
clone_size: -
d_call: -
v_call: TRBV5-1
cdr3_aa: CASTDGGAHYGYTF
cdr3_nt: TGCGCCAGCACCGACGGGGGGGCCCACTATGGCTACACCTTC

j_call: TRBJ2-1
clone_size: -
d_call: -
v_call: TRBV18
cdr3_aa: CASSPPEPGVNGNEQFF
cdr3_nt: TGTGCCAGCTCACCACCGGAGCCCGGGGTTAATGGCAATGAGCAGTTCTTC

j_call: TRBJ1-4
clone_size: -
d_call: -
v_call: TRBV5-6
cdr3_aa: CASSETVSTNEKLFF
cdr3_nt: TGTGCCAGCAGCGAGACAGTTTCAACTAATGAAAAACTGTTTTTT

j_call: TRBJ2-2
clone_size: -
d_call: TRBD1
v_call: TRBV10-3
cdr3_aa: CATWDRGPGELFF
cdr3_nt: TGTGCCACCTGGGACAGGGGTCCCGGGGAGCTGTTTTTT

j_call: TRBJ2-7
clone_size: -
d_call: TRBD1
v_call: TRBV6-1
cdr3_aa: CATTRLGQAYEQYF
cdr3_nt: TGTGCCACAACTCGCCTGGGACAGGCCTACGAGCAGTACTTC

j_call: TRBJ1-5
clone_size: -
d_call: -
v_call: TRBV27
cdr3_aa: CASRPGSSNQPQHF
cdr3_nt: TGTGCCAGCCGACCGGGAAGCAGCAATCAGCCCCAGCATTTT

j_call: TRBJ1-5
clone_size: -
d_call: -
v_call: TRBV6-1
cdr3_aa: CASSEMGVNQPQHF
cdr3_nt: TGTGCCAGCAGTGAAATGGGGGTCAATCAGCCCCAGCATTTT

j_call: TRBJ2-5
clone_size: -
d_call: -
v_call: TRBV2
cdr3_aa: CASSVQLQETQYF
cdr3_nt: TGTGCCAGCAGTGTACAGTTGCAAGAGACCCAGTACTTC

j_call: TRBJ1-6
clone_size: -
d_call: -
v_call: TRBV2
cdr3_aa: CASRNQGVGESPLHF
cdr3_nt: TGTGCCAGCAGGAACCAGGGTGTGGGAGAATCACCCCTCCACTTT

j_call: TRBJ1-4
clone_size: once
d_call: -
v_call: TRBV30
cdr3_aa: CAWSVGAGANEKLFF
cdr3_nt: TGTGCCTGGAGTGTAGGGGCAGGGGCTAATGAAAAACTGTTTTTT

j_call: TRBJ2-2
clone_size: -
d_call: -
v_call: TRBV25-1
cdr3_aa: CASNQGSNTGELFF
cdr3_nt: TGTGCCAGCAACCAGGGGTCGAACACCGGGGAGCTGTTTTTT

j_call: TRBJ2-3
clone_size: -
d_call: TRBD2
v_call: TRBV10-1
cdr3_aa: CASRPGGSDTQYF
cdr3_nt: TGCGCCAGCCGTCCGGGGGGGTCAGATACGCAGTATTTT

j_call: TRBJ2-7
clone_size: -
d_call: TRBD1
v_call: TRBV7-9
cdr3_aa: CASSLTPDRVEYF
cdr3_nt: TGTGCCAGCAGCTTGACCCCCGACAGGGTTGAGTACTTC

j_call: TRBJ1-1
clone_size: -
d_call: -
v_call: TRBV5-1
cdr3_aa: CASSLEPGLGEAFF
cdr3_nt: TGCGCCAGCAGCTTGGAACCAGGGCTGGGTGAAGCTTTCTTT

j_call: TRBJ1-4
clone_size: -
d_call: -
v_call: TRBV29-1
cdr3_aa: CSVDGDATNEKLFF
cdr3_nt: TGCAGCGTTGATGGGGATGCAACTAATGAAAAACTGTTTTTT

j_call: TRBJ1-1
clone_size: -
d_call: TRBD1
v_call: TRBV5-4
cdr3_aa: CASSLEDGTGGSNTEAFF
cdr3_nt: TGTGCCAGCAGCTTGGAAGACGGGACAGGGGGAAGTAACACTGAAGCTTTCTTT

j_call: TRBJ2-1
clone_size: -
d_call: TRBD2
v_call: TRBV4-2
cdr3_aa: CASSQVRAGEQFF
cdr3_nt: TGTGCCAGCAGCCAGGTGAGAGCGGGAGAGCAGTTCTTC

j_call: TRBJ2-1
clone_size: -
d_call: TRBD2
v_call: TRBV19
cdr3_aa: CASSPRTSGYNEQFF
cdr3_nt: TGTGCCAGTAGTCCACGGACTAGCGGATACAATGAGCAGTTCTTC

j_call: TRBJ2-3
clone_size: -
d_call: -
v_call: TRBV4-3
cdr3_aa: CASSPDEQLPQYF
cdr3_nt: TGCGCCAGCAGCCCGGATGAGCAGCTCCCGCAGTATTTT

j_call: TRBJ2-1
clone_size: few
d_call: TRBD2
v_call: TRBV5-1
cdr3_aa: CASSSGLAGYNEQFF
cdr3_nt: TGCGCCAGCAGCTCGGGACTAGCGGGGTACAATGAGCAGTTCTTC

j_call: TRBJ1-2
clone_size: -
d_call: TRBD1
v_call: TRBV6-5
cdr3_aa: CASSYSLQGNYGYTF
cdr3_nt: TGTGCCAGCAGTTACTCTTTACAGGGGAACTATGGCTACACCTTC

j_call: TRBJ2-7
clone_size: -
d_call: -
v_call: TRBV7-9
cdr3_aa: CASSLEAGAPYEQYF
cdr3_nt: TGTGCCAGCAGCTTAGAGGCGGGGGCCCCATACGAGCAGTACTTC

j_call: TRBJ1-2
clone_size: -
d_call: -
v_call: TRBV5-1
cdr3_aa: CASSLEGERDGYTF
cdr3_nt: TGCGCCAGCAGCTTAGAGGGGGAACGAGATGGCTACACCTTC

j_call: TRBJ2-7
clone_size: -
d_call: TRBD1
v_call: TRBV10-3
cdr3_aa: CAISGSHSGTERRAYEQYF
cdr3_nt: TGTGCCATCAGTGGCTCCCATTCCGGGACAGAAAGACGGGCCTACGAGCAGTACTTC

j_call: TRBJ2-5
clone_size: -
d_call: TRBD2
v_call: TRBV18
cdr3_aa: CASSTTLASGRSQYF
cdr3_nt: TGTGCCAGCTCTACCACTCTGGCTAGCGGGAGAAGCCAGTACTTC

j_call: TRBJ2-5
clone_size: -
d_call: -
v_call: TRBV29-1
cdr3_aa: CSVDLNHQETQYF
cdr3_nt: TGCAGCGTTGATCTGAACCACCAAGAGACCCAGTACTTC

j_call: TRBJ1-5
clone_size: -
d_call: -
v_call: TRBV2
cdr3_aa: CASNSEGYQPQHF
cdr3_nt: TGTGCCAGCAACTCGGAGGGATATCAGCCCCAGCATTTT

j_call: TRBJ2-1
clone_size: -
d_call: TRBD2
v_call: TRBV27
cdr3_aa: CASSSPGLAGGPNEQFF
cdr3_nt: TGTGCCAGCAGTTCCCCGGGACTAGCGGGAGGGCCGAATGAGCAGTTCTTC

j_call: TRBJ2-7
clone_size: -
d_call: -
v_call: TRBV5-4
cdr3_aa: CASSPGQNSYEQYF
cdr3_nt: TGTGCCAGCAGCCCCGGACAGAACTCCTACGAGCAGTACTTC

j_call: TRBJ2-6
clone_size: -
d_call: -
v_call: TRBV6-5
cdr3_aa: CASRESSGANVLTF
cdr3_nt: TGTGCCAGCAGAGAGAGCTCTGGGGCCAACGTCCTGACTTTC

j_call: TRBJ1-3
clone_size: -
d_call: -
v_call: TRBV4-1
cdr3_aa: CASSSPWAGNTIYF
cdr3_nt: TGCGCCAGCAGCTCTCCTTGGGCTGGAAACACCATATATTTT

j_call: TRBJ2-1
clone_size: -
d_call: -
v_call: TRBV4-2
cdr3_aa: CASSQVGSSYGGSEQEQFF
cdr3_nt: TGTGCCAGCAGCCAAGTGGGTAGTTCCTATGGGGGGTCTGAGCAAGAGCAGTTCTTC

j_call: TRBJ2-7
clone_size: -
d_call: -
v_call: TRBV10-3
cdr3_aa: CAISDYRAGEQYF
cdr3_nt: TGTGCCATCAGTGATTACAGGGCTGGCGAGCAGTACTTC

j_call: TRBJ1-4
clone_size: -
d_call: TRBD1
v_call: TRBV5-1
cdr3_aa: CASSADRATNEKLFF
cdr3_nt: TGCGCCAGCAGCGCCGACAGGGCAACTAATGAAAAACTGTTTTTT

j_call: TRBJ2-1
clone_size: -
d_call: TRBD2
v_call: TRBV7-9
cdr3_aa: CASSSLAGGPNEQFF
cdr3_nt: TGTGCCAGCAGCTCCTTAGCGGGAGGGCCGAATGAGCAGTTCTTC

j_call: TRBJ1-5
clone_size: -
d_call: -
v_call: TRBV30
cdr3_aa: CAWSPQVSNQPQHF
cdr3_nt: TGTGCCTGGAGTCCACAGGTTAGCAATCAGCCCCAGCATTTT

j_call: TRBJ1-2
clone_size: -
d_call: TRBD1
v_call: TRBV2
cdr3_aa: CASRQTGVGSYGYTF
cdr3_nt: TGTGCCAGCAGGCAGACAGGGGTAGGAAGCTATGGCTACACCTTC